This TCR beta chain was obtained from a study of metastatic and nonmetastatic thyroid tumors. Study as a whole: The comparison covered peripheral blood and tumor or nodule tissue in malignant and benign thyroid patients.

All patients were untreated before thyroid surgery. Study-wide results and limits: Patients with malignant thyroid tumors reportedly had significantly higher TCR beta diversity than those with benign nodules, in blood and tumor.

With regard to this clone: Its target is unknown.

Original handling: The study took CDR3 differences across clinicopathological groups and made a distant-metastasis classifier for papillary thyroid cancer from them. TCRdb ran MiXCR on the PCR reads. Clone size and V and J calls follow TCRdb, not the original study. The data show around 34,000 clones, about 16% seen once. Input material: blood. This TCR derives from a female donor with papillary thyroid cancer or a benign thyroid nodule (not recorded which). Some clones in this sample may be carry-over from other donors' samples.

This CDR3 is CASRSFGVLMMTGELFF. CDR3 nucleotides: TGTGCCAGCAGATCATTTGGGGTGCTCATGATGACCGGGGAGCTGTTTTTT. The chain recombines TRBV11-2 with TRBJ2-2, with D uncertain. Trimming left V 6 bases short and J 5 bases short, with 22 bases between. This CDR3 contains 17 residues. Germline CDR1 SGHAT, CDR2 FQNNGV.